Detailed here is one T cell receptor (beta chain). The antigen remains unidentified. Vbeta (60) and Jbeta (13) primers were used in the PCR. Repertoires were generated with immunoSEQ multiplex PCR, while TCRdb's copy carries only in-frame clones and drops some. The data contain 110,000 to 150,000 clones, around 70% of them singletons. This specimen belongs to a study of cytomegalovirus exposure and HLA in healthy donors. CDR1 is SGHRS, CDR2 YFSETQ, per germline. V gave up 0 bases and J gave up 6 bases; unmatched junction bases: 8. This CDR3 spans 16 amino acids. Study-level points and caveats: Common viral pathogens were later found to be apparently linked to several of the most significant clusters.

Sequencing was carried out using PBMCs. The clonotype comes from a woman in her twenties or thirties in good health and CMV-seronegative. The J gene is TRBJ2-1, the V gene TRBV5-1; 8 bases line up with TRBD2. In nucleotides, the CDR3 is TGCGCCAGCAGCTTGGCCGAAGCGGGAGCCCTCAATGAGCAGTTCTTC. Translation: CASSLAEAGALNEQFF.